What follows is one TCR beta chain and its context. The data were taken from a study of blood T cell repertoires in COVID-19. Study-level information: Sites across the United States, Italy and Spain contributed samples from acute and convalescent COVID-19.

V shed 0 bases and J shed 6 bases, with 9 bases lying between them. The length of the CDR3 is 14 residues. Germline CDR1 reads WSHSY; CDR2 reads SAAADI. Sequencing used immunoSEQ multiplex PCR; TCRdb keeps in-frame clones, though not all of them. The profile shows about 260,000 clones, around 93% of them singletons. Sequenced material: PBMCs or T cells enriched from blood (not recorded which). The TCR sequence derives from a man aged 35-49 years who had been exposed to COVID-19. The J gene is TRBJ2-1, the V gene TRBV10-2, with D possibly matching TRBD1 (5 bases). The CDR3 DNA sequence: TGCGCCAGCAGTGAGTCGGGGCCGGGCAATGAGCAGTTCTTC. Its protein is CASSESGPGNEQFF.